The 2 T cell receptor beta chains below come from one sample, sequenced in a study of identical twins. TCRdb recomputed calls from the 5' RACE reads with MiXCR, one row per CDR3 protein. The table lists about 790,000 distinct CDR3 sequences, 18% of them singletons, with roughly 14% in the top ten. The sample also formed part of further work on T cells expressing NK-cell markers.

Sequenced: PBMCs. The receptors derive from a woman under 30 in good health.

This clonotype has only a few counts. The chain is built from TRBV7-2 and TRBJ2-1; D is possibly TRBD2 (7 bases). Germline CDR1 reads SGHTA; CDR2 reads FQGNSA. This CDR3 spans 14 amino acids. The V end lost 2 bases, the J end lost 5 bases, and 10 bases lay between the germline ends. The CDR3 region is CASSLRRGHNEQFF. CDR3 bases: TGTGCCAGCAGCTTAAGGCGGGGGCACAATGAGCAGTTCTTC.

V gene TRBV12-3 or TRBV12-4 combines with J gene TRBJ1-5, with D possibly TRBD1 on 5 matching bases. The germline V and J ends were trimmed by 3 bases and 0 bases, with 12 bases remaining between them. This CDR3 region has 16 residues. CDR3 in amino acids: CASSFGGLDSNQPQHF. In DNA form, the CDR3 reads TGTGCCAGCAGTTTCGGGGGTTTGGATAGCAATCAGCCCCAGCATTTT.